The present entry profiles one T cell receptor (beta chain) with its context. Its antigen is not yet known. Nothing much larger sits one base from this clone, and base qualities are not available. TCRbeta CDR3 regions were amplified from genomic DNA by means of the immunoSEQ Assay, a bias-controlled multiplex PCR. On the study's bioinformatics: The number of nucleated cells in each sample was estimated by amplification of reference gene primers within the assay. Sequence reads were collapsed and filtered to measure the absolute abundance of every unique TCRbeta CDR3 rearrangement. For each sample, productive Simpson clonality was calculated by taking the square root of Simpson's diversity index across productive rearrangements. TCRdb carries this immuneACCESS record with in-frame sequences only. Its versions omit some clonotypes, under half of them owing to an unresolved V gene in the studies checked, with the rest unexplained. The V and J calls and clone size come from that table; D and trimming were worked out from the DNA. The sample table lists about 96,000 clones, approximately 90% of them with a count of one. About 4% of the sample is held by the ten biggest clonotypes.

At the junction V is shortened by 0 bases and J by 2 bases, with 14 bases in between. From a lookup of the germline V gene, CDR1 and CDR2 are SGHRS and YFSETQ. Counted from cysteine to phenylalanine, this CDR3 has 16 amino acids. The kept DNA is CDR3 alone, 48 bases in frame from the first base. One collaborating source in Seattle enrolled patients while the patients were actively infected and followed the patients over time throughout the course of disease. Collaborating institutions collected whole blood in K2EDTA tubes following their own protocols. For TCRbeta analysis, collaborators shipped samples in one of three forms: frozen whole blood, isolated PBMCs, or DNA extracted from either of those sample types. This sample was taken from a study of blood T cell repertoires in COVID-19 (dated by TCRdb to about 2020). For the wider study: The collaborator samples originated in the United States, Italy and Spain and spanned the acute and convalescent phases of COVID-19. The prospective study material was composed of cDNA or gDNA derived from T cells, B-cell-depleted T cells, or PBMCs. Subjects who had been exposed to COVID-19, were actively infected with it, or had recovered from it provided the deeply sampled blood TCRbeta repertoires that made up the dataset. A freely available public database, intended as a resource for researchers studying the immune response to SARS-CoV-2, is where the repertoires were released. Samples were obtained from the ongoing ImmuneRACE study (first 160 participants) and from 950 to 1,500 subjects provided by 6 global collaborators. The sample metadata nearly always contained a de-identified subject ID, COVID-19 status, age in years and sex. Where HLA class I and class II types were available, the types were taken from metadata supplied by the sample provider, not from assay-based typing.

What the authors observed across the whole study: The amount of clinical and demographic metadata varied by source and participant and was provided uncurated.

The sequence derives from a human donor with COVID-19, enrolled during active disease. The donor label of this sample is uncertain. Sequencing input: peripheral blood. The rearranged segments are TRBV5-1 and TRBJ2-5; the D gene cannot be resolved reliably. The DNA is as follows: TGCGCCAGCAGCTTGGTATTTGGCACAGTACAAGAGACCCAGTACTTC. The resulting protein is CASSLVFGTVQETQYF.